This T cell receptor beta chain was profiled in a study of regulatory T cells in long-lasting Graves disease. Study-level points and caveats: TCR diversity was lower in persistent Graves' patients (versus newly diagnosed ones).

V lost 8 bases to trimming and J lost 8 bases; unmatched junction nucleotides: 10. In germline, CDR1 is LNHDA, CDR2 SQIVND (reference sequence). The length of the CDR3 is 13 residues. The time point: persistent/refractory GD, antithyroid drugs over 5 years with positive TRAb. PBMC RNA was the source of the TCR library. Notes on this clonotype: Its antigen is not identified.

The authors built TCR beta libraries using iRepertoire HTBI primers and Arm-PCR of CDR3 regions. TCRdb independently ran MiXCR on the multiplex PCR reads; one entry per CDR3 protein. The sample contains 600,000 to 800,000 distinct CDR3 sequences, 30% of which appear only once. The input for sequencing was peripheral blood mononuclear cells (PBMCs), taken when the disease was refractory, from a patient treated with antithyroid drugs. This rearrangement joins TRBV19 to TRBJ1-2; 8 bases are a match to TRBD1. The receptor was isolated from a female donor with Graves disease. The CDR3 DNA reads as TGTGCCAGTTCATGGGACAGGACGGGAGGCTACACCTTC. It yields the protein CASSWDRTGGYTF.